This TCR beta chain was sequenced in a study of beta chain features in type 1 diabetes (dated by TCRdb to the late 2010s). Background on the whole study: Patients and healthy donors did not differ in mean age, gender distribution, total cell number or subset yield. In the study, recently diagnosed type 1 diabetes patients and matched healthy donors were compared on the TCRB repertoires of their sorted circulating CD4+ T cell subsets. Across all samples, about 110 million sorted cells were examined, and cell number per subset correlated strongly with RNA yield. Regulatory and stem cell-like memory subsets were isolated from only 8 patients and 8 healthy donors, whereas naive and central memory subsets came from all 30 or so donors. Study-wide conclusions, independent of this receptor: In all four CD4+ subsets, TCRB CDR3 length was moderately but significantly shorter in type 1 diabetes patients. HLA sub-analyses involved small numbers of individuals, so any influence of HLA type on TCRB rearrangement remained unresolved. Because cDNA was sequenced instead of genomic DNA, highly expressing activated cells could be over-represented, though the groups showed no difference in activation or CD3 levels. At VDJ recombination sites, type 1 diabetes patients had fewer insertions and more deleted nucleotides, which implies abnormalities in thymic rearrangement. Naive, central memory and regulatory TCRB repertoires appeared to be more alike among patients than among healthy donors. Shorter templates might be favored by PCR, yet because patient and control samples were amplified and corrected together, any such skew would affect both groups equally.

Germline trimming: 4 bases from V, 5 bases from J; junction bases outside gene matches: 12. The CDR3 starts with the cysteine, ends with the phenylalanine, and has 16 residues. Solely the CDR3 DNA is kept, with 48 bases framed from the first base. CDR1 and CDR2 were assigned from the germline V gene as SGHRS and YFSETQ. The entire isolated RNA was reverse transcribed using the High Capacity cDNA Reverse Transcription Kit, and thus expressed TCRB transcripts were sequenced. Deep immunoSEQ sequencing was applied to naive, central memory and regulatory T cell samples, giving an average of around 3.4 million total reads per sample. Sorted cells were lysed in RLT buffer, and RNA was extracted using DNase-treated RNeasy Micro or Mini kits according to cell number. Each cell subset was processed on its own to prevent cross-contamination, while patient and healthy donor samples were processed together. Using the immunoSEQ multiplex PCR, TCRB sequences were amplified from cDNA into 87-bp fragments spanning the CDR3 region. Sequencing of the amplicons was done on the Illumina HiSeq platform. The original pipeline was this. Synthetic template baselines were used to correct PCR bias computationally, reads within Hamming distance 2 were collapsed together, and singletons that could not be merged were discarded. By aligning reads against IMGT, V, D and J genes, CDR3 length, and insertions or deletions at six rearrangement sites were assigned. Within each subset, clonotype counts were normalized to the number of sorted cells before true diversity and Gini coefficients were calculated with the tcR R package. Repertoire sharing was quantified using the overlap coefficient calculated on TCRB nucleotide sequences. Out-of-frame TCRB sequences from naive cells were analyzed to stand in for the pre-selection repertoire. This is the immuneACCESS table as TCRdb keeps it, with only in-frame sequences that have V and J called. A part of the clones is gone; compared with another copy, unresolved V genes explain less than half, and the rest is unexplained. D and trimming were read from the DNA, whereas the V and J calls and clone size are those reported in that table. Counted in this sample were nearly 250,000 clones; roughly 13% of them appeared once. The leading ten clones occupy around 0.03% of the sample.

A single peripheral blood draw of around 100 mL on average was collected from each donor into heparinised tubes. A BD FACSAria II was used to sort naive, central memory, regulatory and stem cell-like memory CD4+ T cells with a panel that included CD45RO, CCR7, CD25, CD127, CD95 and CD27. A purity above 95% was achieved for all sorted populations. PBMCs were isolated right away by Lymphoprep density gradient centrifugation and were stained directly, without culture. So that batch effects would be minimized, each experiment stained and sorted samples in pairs, pairing one healthy donor with one patient. Remarks on this clone: The antigen it binds to is not known. One base away there is no much larger clone; base qualities are not given.

Sequencing was performed on naive CD4+ T cells from blood. The cell subset or site tag for this specimen amounts to: true naive CD4+ T cells. Recombination linked TRBV5-1 to TRBJ2-5, with 9 junctional bases fitting TRBD2. This TCR derives from a woman aged 40 to 50 in good health. The CDR3 protein: CASSPLGAGGSETQYF. The base sequence is TGCGCCAGCAGCCCACTAGGAGCGGGGGGTTCGGAGACCCAGTACTTC. The entire variable domain, with the stretches around the CDR3 drawn from the reference TRBV5-1 and TRBJ2-5 proteins, is KAGVTQTPRYLIKTRGQQVTLSCSPISGHRSVSWYQQTPGQGLQFLFEYFSETQRNKGNFPGRFSGRQFSNSRSEMNVSTLELGDSALYLCASSPLGAGGSETQYFGPGTRLLVL.